The following is a TCR beta chain sequence with its context. Its cognate antigen is unknown. From the reads, TCRdb called clonotypes with MiXCR, one entry per CDR3 protein. The sample holds some 300,000 distinct CDR3 sequences, about 13% seen once. These data belong to a study of T cell repertoires in cytomegalovirus infection. Turning to the study itself: Public TCR beta signatures were indicative of both CMV infection and a matching HLA type.

Trimming cost V 6 bases and J 6 bases; bases outside gene matches: 9. CDR3 length equals 15 residues. CDR1 LNHDA and CDR2 SQIVND come from the germline V gene (reference sequence). Study-level results: Clonotype analysis showed dominance of the ex vivo response by HLA-C-restricted CMV-specific TCR beta clonotypes. CMV carriers with the relevant HLA were identified by cumulative public TCR beta family frequency.

The chain employs TRBV19 and TRBJ2-2; 8 bases are a match to TRBD1. This TCR was recovered from a human donor in good health (CMV status not recorded). Some clones in this sample may be carry-over from other donors' samples. Sample: PBMCs. DNA of the CDR3: TGTGCCAGTAGATCCGTGCAGGGGGCCGCCGGGGAGCTGTTTTTT. It codes for CASRSVQGAAGELFF.